A single T cell receptor beta chain is shown here with its context. No antigen is known for it. Generated by immunoSEQ multiplex PCR, the TCRdb table keeps only in-frame clones and is missing some. This repertoire shows under 40,000 clones, about 80% found once; its top ten account for more than 4%. These data are taken from a study of T cell responses to AZD1222 COVID-19 vaccine. Study findings and constraints: Repertoires were obtained solely post-peak T cell response. The study identified only 6 or 7 AZD1222 recipients as seropositive at baseline. Spike-spanning, vaccine-associated CD4 TCRs were dominant at 160-218 and 743-854.

The CDR3 consists of 17 residues. V lost 4 bases and J lost 2, with 17 bases in between. Per the germline V gene, CDR1 is MNHNS and CDR2 is SASEGT. The specimen comprised peripheral blood, sampled 28 days after the second AZD1222 dose. The J gene is TRBJ2-2, the V gene TRBV6-1; tentatively, D is TRBD1 or TRBD2 (6 bases each). The source of this sequence is an adult who received the AZD1222 COVID-19 vaccine. The CDR3 is CASSVGRGSGNTGELFF. CDR3 sequence (DNA): TGTGCCAGCAGTGTGGGCAGGGGTAGCGGAAACACCGGGGAGCTGTTTTTT.